This T cell receptor beta chain was profiled in a study of blood T cell repertoires in COVID-19. Germline V gene sequence: CDR1 SEHNR, CDR2 FQNEAQ (reference sequence). This CDR3 is 13 amino acids long. V lost 9 bases and J 2 bases, leaving 13 bases between the germline ends. Profiling relied on immunoSEQ multiplex PCR, and the TCRdb table lists in-frame clones only, not all of them. This table holds over 100,000 clones, roughly two thirds found once. The receptor comes from a woman in her 70s with acute or convalescent COVID-19. The rearrangement joins TRBV7-9 to TRBJ1-2; the D gene is possibly TRBD1 (6 bases). Sequences were obtained from peripheral blood. CDR3 loop: CASRTAENYGYTF. CDR3 sequence (DNA): TGTGCCAGTAGGACAGCGGAGAACTATGGCTACACCTTC.